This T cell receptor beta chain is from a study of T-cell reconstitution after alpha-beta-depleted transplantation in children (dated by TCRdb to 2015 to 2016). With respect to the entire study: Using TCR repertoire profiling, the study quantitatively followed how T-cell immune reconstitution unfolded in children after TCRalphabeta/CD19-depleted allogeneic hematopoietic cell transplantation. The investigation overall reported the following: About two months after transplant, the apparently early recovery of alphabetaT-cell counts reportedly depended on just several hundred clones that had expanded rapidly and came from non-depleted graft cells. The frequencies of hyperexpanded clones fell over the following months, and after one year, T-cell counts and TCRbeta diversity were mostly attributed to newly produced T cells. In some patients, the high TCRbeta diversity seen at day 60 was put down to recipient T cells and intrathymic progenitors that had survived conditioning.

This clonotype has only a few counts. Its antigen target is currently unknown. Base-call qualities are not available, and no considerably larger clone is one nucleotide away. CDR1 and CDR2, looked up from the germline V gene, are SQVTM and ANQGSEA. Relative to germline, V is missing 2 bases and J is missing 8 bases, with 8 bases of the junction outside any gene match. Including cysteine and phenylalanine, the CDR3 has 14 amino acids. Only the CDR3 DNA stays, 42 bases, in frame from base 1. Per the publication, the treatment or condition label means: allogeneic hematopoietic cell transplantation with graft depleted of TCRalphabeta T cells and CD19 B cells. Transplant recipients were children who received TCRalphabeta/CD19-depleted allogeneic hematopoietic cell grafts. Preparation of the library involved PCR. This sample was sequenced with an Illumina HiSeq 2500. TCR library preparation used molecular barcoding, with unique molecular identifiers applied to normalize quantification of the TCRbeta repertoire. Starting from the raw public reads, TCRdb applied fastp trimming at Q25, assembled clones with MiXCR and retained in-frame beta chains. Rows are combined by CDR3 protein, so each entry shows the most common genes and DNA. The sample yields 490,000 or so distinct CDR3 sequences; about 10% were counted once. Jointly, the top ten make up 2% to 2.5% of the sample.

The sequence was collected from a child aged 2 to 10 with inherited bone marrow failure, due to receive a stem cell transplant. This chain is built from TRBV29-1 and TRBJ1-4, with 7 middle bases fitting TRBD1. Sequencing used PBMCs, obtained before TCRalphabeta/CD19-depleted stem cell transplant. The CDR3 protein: CSVEFQGVKEKLFF. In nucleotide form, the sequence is TGCAGCGTTGAATTTCAGGGGGTCAAGGAAAAACTGTTTTTT.